This TCR beta chain is from a study of blood T cell repertoires in COVID-19. Overall study: COVID-19 samples, acute and convalescent, were from the United States, Italy and Spain. T cells, B-cell-depleted T cells, or PBMCs supplied cDNA or gDNA.

Germline V CDR1 and CDR2: LNHNV, YYDKDF (reference sequence). The junction had 10 bases not matched to a gene; V was cut back by 5 bases and J by 4 bases. This CDR3 has 16 amino acids. The authors' processing: From reference gene primer amplification, estimates of nucleated cell counts were derived. Measured with immunoSEQ multiplex PCR; TCRdb has only the in-frame clones, and not every one. The V and J calls and clone size were taken over from that table, and D and trimming were inferred from the DNA. The sample has roughly 500,000 clones; roughly 90% are singletons. This rearrangement joins TRBV15 to TRBJ2-7; 11 bases match TRBD2. The clonotype comes from a woman in her 40s who had recovered from COVID-19. The source material was PBMCs or T cells enriched from blood (not recorded which). The CDR3 reads CATSARTSGSKYEQYF. The CDR3 nucleotides read TGTGCCACCAGCGCGCGAACTAGCGGGAGTAAGTACGAGCAGTACTTC.